A single T cell receptor beta chain is shown here with its context. Its antigen is unknown. V dropped 2 bases and J dropped 3; count of bases not matched to a gene: 3. Germline V lookup: CDR1 MNHNS, CDR2 SASEGT. The CDR3 is 15 amino acids. These data belong to a study of OX40 agonist ivuxolimab in advanced cancers. Study-level background: Recorded diagnoses for dose-escalation patients were hepatocellular carcinoma, melanoma, renal cell or head and neck cancer. Those enrolled were 80% to 85% male, with a mean age of approximately 60 years and ages from roughly 23 to 79. Study results and limitations: Partly responding patients at 0.1-3.0 mg/kg showed some of the smallest clonal expansion.

Using immunoSEQ multiplex PCR, the repertoire was profiled, and TCRdb retains in-frame clones only, with some absent. The sample has about 69,000 clones, approximately 90% seen once. The chain carries TRBV6-1 and TRBJ2-3; TRBD1 matches 9 bases. The material was CD4+ or CD8+ T cells sorted from blood, obtained in a trial of the OX40 agonist ivuxolimab. The origin of this receptor is an adult with an advanced solid tumor such as melanoma, head and neck, liver or kidney cancer. In nucleotides, the CDR3 is TGTGCCAGCAGTGAAAGGGGGACAGGGACAGATACGCAGTATTTT. Translation: CASSERGTGTDTQYF.